This TCR beta chain was sequenced in a study of CD8+ T cells in alopecia areata. Once RNA had been extracted, it was reverse transcribed into cDNA to act as the sequencing template. Some clones are missing from TCRdb's copy, which holds only in-frame ones; the method was immunoSEQ multiplex PCR. The data contain a few hundred thousand clones, 50% to 75% of them singletons. As for this clone: As yet, its antigen is unknown.

V was clipped by 4 bases and J by 4 bases, with 13 bases between them. CDR3 length equals 14 residues. Germline loops: CDR1 MGHDK, CDR2 SYGVNS. Sample treatment: oral pan-JAK inhibitor, 5-10 mg twice daily. Study-wide findings and caveats: Higher clonality than in normal scalp was seen in lesional scalp, especially alopecia totalis/universalis. Expanded CD8+ clones among the top 100, as well as scalp clonality, were significantly decreased by tofacitinib. Resident alphabeta T-cell populations of normal skin are likewise subject to sequencing in scalp samples.

Sequencing used CD4+ T cells sorted from blood, obtained at approximately week 51, from a patient treated with tofacitinib. The TCR was taken from a human donor with alopecia areata. The rearrangement links TRBV25-1 to TRBJ2-5; either TRBD1 or TRBD2 may fit D (6 bases each). The CDR3 bases are TGTGCCAGCAGTGGTGGGGGGCTCGGAGAGACCCAGTACTTC. Protein sequence: CASSGGGLGETQYF.